A selection of T cell receptor beta chains follows, all from one sample in a study of B cell selection in AIRE deficiency. Data came from immunoSEQ multiplex PCR; TCRdb stores just in-frame clones and leaves some out. This sample carries roughly 22,000 clones, approximately 94% of them seen once, and the ten largest clones take roughly 2.1%. The sequencing input was Tregs sorted from PBMCs. These receptors all come from a human donor with AIRE deficiency. Both conserved end residues are trimmed from each CDR3. Some rows mark clone size as missing; the rest say once, few, many or name a class of expanded clone.

clone size: -
V gene: TRBV28
J gene: TRBJ2-2
CDR3 protein: ASSLMSSQNPGELF

clone size: -
V gene: TRBV6-6
J gene: TRBJ1-5
CDR3 protein: ASSYRHGYMPQH

clone size: -
V gene: TRBV5-1
J gene: TRBJ1-6
CDR3 protein: ASSRQSRPTYYNSPLH

clone size: -
V gene: TRBV14
J gene: TRBJ1-3
CDR3 protein: ASSHTPTGGGLAVNTIY

clone size: once
V gene: TRBV11-1
J gene: TRBJ2-7
CDR3 protein: ASSLGTLGRFSYEQY

clone size: once
V gene: TRBV7-9
J gene: TRBJ1-1
CDR3 protein: ASSSTPGTANTEAF

clone size: once
V gene: TRBV6-6
J gene: TRBJ2-1
CDR3 protein: AAGDRGLDSYNEQF

clone size: -
V gene: TRBV30
J gene: TRBJ2-2
CDR3 protein: ACSGQGFSGELF

clone size: -
V gene: TRBV7-9
J gene: TRBJ1-2
CDR3 protein: ASSLEWAGSNYGYT

clone size: -
V gene: TRBV5-5
J gene: TRBJ2-2
CDR3 protein: ASSFGDRGRFGELF

clone size: -
V gene: TRBV5-1
J gene: TRBJ1-3
CDR3 protein: ASRLTGAGNTIY

clone size: -
V gene: TRBV28
J gene: TRBJ1-1
CDR3 protein: ASSFMAEGAF

clone size: -
V gene: TRBV5-4
J gene: TRBJ2-7
CDR3 protein: ASSVTGGGEQY

clone size: -
V gene: TRBV9
J gene: TRBJ2-1
CDR3 protein: ASSPGLAGYNEQF

clone size: -
V gene: TRBV15
J gene: TRBJ2-3
CDR3 protein: ATSRRRAGTDTQY

clone size: -
V gene: TRBV28
J gene: TRBJ1-3
CDR3 protein: ASREQLSGNTIY

clone size: -
V gene: TRBV1
J gene: TRBJ2-2
CDR3 protein: TSSQGFALAGELF

clone size: -
V gene: TRBV15
J gene: TRBJ1-3
CDR3 protein: ATNRDLTGNTIY

clone size: -
V gene: TRBV6-5
J gene: TRBJ2-7
CDR3 protein: ASSYSWSSYEQY

clone size: once
V gene: TRBV7-2
J gene: TRBJ2-5
CDR3 protein: ASSLGRVREETQY

clone size: -
V gene: TRBV4-3
J gene: TRBJ2-3
CDR3 protein: ASSHGLAATDTQY

clone size: -
V gene: TRBV4-1
J gene: TRBJ1-1
CDR3 protein: ASSQAVSVGRAYTEAF

clone size: -
V gene: TRBV11-2
J gene: -
CDR3 protein: ASSLMTGYYEQY

clone size: -
V gene: TRBV19
J gene: TRBJ2-1
CDR3 protein: ASSFSGIRNEQF

clone size: -
V gene: TRBV13
J gene: TRBJ1-6
CDR3 protein: ASSQANSPLH

clone size: -
V gene: TRBV5-1
J gene: TRBJ1-6
CDR3 protein: ASSGRDPVSPLH

clone size: -
V gene: TRBV20-1
J gene: TRBJ2-1
CDR3 protein: SARYNEQF

clone size: -
V gene: TRBV29-1
J gene: TRBJ2-7
CDR3 protein: SVGGGRAREQY